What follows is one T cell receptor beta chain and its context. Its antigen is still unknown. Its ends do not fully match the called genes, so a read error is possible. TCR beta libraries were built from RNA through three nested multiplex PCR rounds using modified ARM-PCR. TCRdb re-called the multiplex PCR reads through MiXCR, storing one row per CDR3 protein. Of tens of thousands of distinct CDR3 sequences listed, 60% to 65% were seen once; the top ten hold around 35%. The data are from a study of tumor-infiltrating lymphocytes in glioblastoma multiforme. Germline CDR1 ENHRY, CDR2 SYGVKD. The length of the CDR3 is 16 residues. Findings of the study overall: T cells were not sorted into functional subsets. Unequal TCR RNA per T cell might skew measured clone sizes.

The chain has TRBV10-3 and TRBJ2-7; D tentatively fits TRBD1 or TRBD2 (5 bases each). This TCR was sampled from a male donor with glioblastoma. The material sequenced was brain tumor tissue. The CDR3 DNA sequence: TGTGCCATCAGCGAGTCGGGTAGGGACGGCTCCTACGAGCAGTACTTC. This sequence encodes CAISESGRDGSYEQYF.